Each of the 27 T cell receptor beta chains below was sequenced from the same sample in a study of T cell responses to AZD1222 COVID-19 vaccine. The repertoire was sequenced with immunoSEQ multiplex PCR; TCRdb's copy has only in-frame clones and lacks some. The sample consists of 170,000 or so clones, over 75% of them appearing once. The material was peripheral blood, obtained on day 0 of AZD1222 vaccination. The receptors here all came from an adult in good health.

This clone showed up just once. This chain connects TRBV7-9 to TRBJ1-3; D remains unclear. The germline V gene has CDR1 SEHNR and CDR2 FQNEAQ (reference sequence). The V and J ends lost 11 bases and 1 base respectively, with 6 bases between them. This CDR3 has 11 amino acids. Here the CDR3 DNA reads TGTGCCCCGGGGTCTGGAAACACCATATATTTT. Translation: CAPGSGNTIYF.

The chain combines TRBV7-8 with TRBJ2-3; 10 nucleotides agree with TRBD2. The CDR3 is 18 amino acids. With V trimmed by 4 bases and J by 0 bases, 10 bases remained unmatched. CDR1 is SGHVS and CDR2 is FQNEAQ in the germline V gene. The CDR3 sequence is CASSSILSGGLSTDTQYF. The DNA of the CDR3 is TGTGCCAGCAGCTCAATCCTTAGCGGGGGGTTGAGCACAGATACGCAGTATTTT.

Comments on this clone: Other nucleotide sequences from this sample produce the same CDR3. J is TRBJ1-2 and V is TRBV5-1, with 7 bases matching TRBD1. Trimming at V came to 0 bases and at J to 8 bases, leaving 4 bases not matched to a gene. Germline V CDR1 and CDR2: SGHRS, YFSETQ. The CDR3 loop spans 13 amino acids. The CDR3 sequence is CASSLGQGEGYTF. CDR3 DNA: TGCGCCAGCAGCTTGGGACAGGGCGAAGGCTACACCTTC.

The rearrangement uses TRBV7-9 and TRBJ2-7, with D tentatively TRBD2 (5 bases). CDR3 length: 13 residues. Trimming left V 1 base short and J 3 bases short, with 7 bases between. Germline V CDR1 and CDR2: SEHNR, FQNEAQ (reference sequence). CDR3 region: CASSLEAVYEQYF. The CDR3 DNA reads TGTGCCAGCAGCTTAGAAGCGGTCTACGAGCAGTACTTC.

The rearrangement links TRBV5-1 to TRBJ1-3; 8 nucleotides align to TRBD1. Germline V gene sequence: CDR1 SGHRS, CDR2 YFSETQ. The V gene end was trimmed by 0 bases and the J gene end by 0 bases; junction bases not matched to a gene: 5. The CDR3 extends over 17 amino acids. The CDR3 DNA reads as TGCGCCAGCAGCTTGGTGGGACAGGCGAGCTCTGGAAACACCATATATTTT. Translated: CASSLVGQASSGNTIYF. The full variable domain, rest sourced from reference TRBV5-1 and TRBJ1-3, is KAGVTQTPRYLIKTRGQQVTLSCSPISGHRSVSWYQQTPGQGLQFLFEYFSETQRNKGNFPGRFSGRQFSNSRSEMNVSTLELGDSALYLCASSLVGQASSGNTIYFGEGSWLTVV.

The gene calls are TRBV18 and TRBJ2-3; no clear D. V dropped 0 bases and J dropped 6 bases, with 7 bases sitting between them. Germline V gene lookup returns CDR1 KGHSH and CDR2 LQKENI. CDR3 size: 13 residues. CDR3 nucleotide sequence: TGTGCCAGCTCACCACCAACCCCGGATACGCAGTATTTT. Its translation is CASSPPTPDTQYF.

V is TRBV19 and J is TRBJ2-5, with 9 bases lining up with TRBD2. CDR3 length: 16 residues. CDR1 and CDR2 (germline): LNHDA, SQIVND (reference sequence). The V and J ends lost 4 bases and 5 bases, in that order; junction bases with no gene match: 11. The CDR3 DNA sequence: TGTGCCAGTAGTACGTTCAGTCCTAGCGGGGCTGAGACCCAGTACTTC. Its translation: CASSTFSPSGAETQYF.

The V gene is TRBV5-1, the J gene TRBJ2-3, with D perhaps TRBD2 (5 bases). This CDR3 has 15 amino acids. Germline-derived CDR1 and CDR2 are SGHRS and YFSETQ. V lost 3 bases and J 4 bases, leaving 15 bases between the germline ends. The CDR3 spells CASSSWLAKSDTQYF. For the CDR3, the DNA is TGCGCCAGCAGCTCTTGGCTAGCTAAGTCAGATACGCAGTATTTT.

This clone has only one observation. The chain is built from TRBV12-3 or TRBV12-4 and TRBJ1-1, with a tentative D call TRBD1 (5 bases). Trimming removed 8 bases from V and 4 bases from J, with 11 bases in between. The CDR3 is 12 residues long. The CDR3, as DNA: TGTGCCAGCCCTGGGGGGACCACTGAAGCTTTCTTT. Its translation: CASPGGTTEAFF.

J is TRBJ2-5 and V is TRBV9, with a weak D call TRBD2 (6 bases). The germline gives CDR1 SGDLS, CDR2 YYNGEE. The CDR3 sequence is 13 residues long. V was trimmed by 1 base and J by 3 bases, leaving 7 bases between them. CDR3 DNA sequence: TGTGCCAGCAGCGTATGGGGGGAAGAGACCCAGTACTTC. This codes for CASSVWGEETQYF. Full variable domain (outside the CDR3, taken from reference TRBV9 and TRBJ2-5): DSGVTQTPKHLITATGQRVTLRCSPRSGDLSVYWYQQSLDQGLQFLIQYYNGEERAKGNILERFSAQQFPDLHSELNLSSLELGDSALYFCASSVWGEETQYFGPGTRLLVL.

The chain links TRBV6-2 or TRBV6-3 to TRBJ2-7, with 7 bases matching TRBD1. This CDR3 region has 17 residues. Germline CDR1 reads MNHEY; CDR2 reads SVGEGT. Trimming took 0 bases from V and 0 from J; bases not matched to a gene: 8. CDR3 nucleotides: TGTGCCAGCAGTTACTCCCCCCTCGGACAGGACTCCTACGAGCAGTACTTC. It yields the protein CASSYSPLGQDSYEQYF.

The genes are TRBV6-1 and TRBJ2-5; D is possibly TRBD2 (6 bases). Germline loops: CDR1 MNHNS, CDR2 SASEGT. The CDR3 spans 13 residues. V lost 1 base and J 14 bases, leaving 17 bases between the germline ends. This CDR3 is CASSEGLADNRYF. The CDR3 DNA reads as TGTGCCAGCAGTGAAGGATTAGCGGACAACCGTTACTTC.

This chain links TRBV11-3 with TRBJ1-2; D perhaps matches TRBD1 (5 bases). Trimming pared 2 bases from V and 6 bases from J, leaving 10 bases between. Per the germline V gene, CDR1 is SGHNT and CDR2 is YENEEA. The CDR3 has 13 residues. CDR3 DNA sequence: TGTGCCAGCAGCTTAACAGGACAAGATGGCTACACCTTC. Residues: CASSLTGQDGYTF.

The CDR3 region is CASSYSPGQETQYF. DNA of the CDR3: TGTGCCAGCAGTTACTCGCCAGGGCAGGAGACCCAGTACTTC. The chain couples TRBV6-5 to TRBJ2-5; D possibly corresponds to TRBD1 (5 bases). Per the germline V gene, CDR1 is MNHEY and CDR2 is SVGAGI. V lost 0 bases, J lost 5 bases, and 10 bases lay in between. The CDR3 runs 14 residues.

The V gene is TRBV3-1 (or the pseudogene TRBV3-2), the J gene TRBJ1-6; maybe TRBD1 (6 bases). Germline CDR1 is LGHDT and CDR2 is YNNKEL (reference sequence). The CDR3 runs to 15 residues. V lost 4 bases and J lost 7, with 14 bases in between. The CDR3 nucleotides are TGTGCCAGCAGCCTACCGGGACAAGGAAATTCACCCCTCCACTTT. As protein: CASSLPGQGNSPLHF.

The chain links TRBV11-3 to TRBJ2-5; D unresolved. Trimming cost V 5 bases and J 5 bases, with 12 bases left between them. CDR1 and CDR2 (germline): SGHNT, YENEEA. This CDR3 region has 13 residues. CDR3 nucleotide sequence: TGTGCCAGCAGCGTAGTCGGTGGGGAGACCCAGTACTTC. Residues: CASSVVGGETQYF.

The V and J genes are TRBV12-3 or TRBV12-4 and TRBJ2-3; D is uncertain. Trimming removed 3 bases from V and 6 bases from J, with 10 bases in between. The CDR3 loop spans 13 amino acids. CDR3 protein: CASSFEVGDTQYF. The CDR3 DNA follows: TGTGCCAGCAGTTTCGAAGTGGGGGATACGCAGTATTTT.

The chain has TRBV9 and TRBJ2-5, with 12 bases aligning to TRBD2. V was pared by 3 bases and J by 2 bases, with 11 bases of the junction left unmatched. Germline assignment: CDR1 SGDLS and CDR2 YYNGEE. CDR3 length: 18 amino acids. The CDR3 DNA sequence: TGTGCCAGCAGCGGAGGATCAACTAGCGGGGGGTTACAAGAGACCCAGTACTTC. The encoded protein is CASSGGSTSGGLQETQYF.

The CDR3 DNA is TGTGCCAGCAGCGTAGGGGGGACCAATCAAGAGACCCAGTACTTC. Translated: CASSVGGTNQETQYF. The chain has TRBV9 and TRBJ2-5, with D tentatively TRBD1 or TRBD2 (5 bases each). Looked up from germline, CDR1 is SGDLS and CDR2 is YYNGEE. V shed 0 bases and J shed 2 bases, with 11 bases lying between them. The CDR3 runs 15 residues.

This rearrangement joins TRBV12-3 or TRBV12-4 to TRBJ1-2; the D is unclear. The CDR3 has 12 amino acids. Trimming removed 2 bases at V and 1 base at J, with 2 bases between. The CDR3 protein is CASSLRNYGYTF. CDR3 bases: TGTGCCAGCAGTTTACGTAACTATGGCTACACCTTC.

This rearrangement joins TRBV24-1 to TRBJ2-1; D might be TRBD1 (5 bases). This CDR3 spans 13 amino acids. Trimming shortened V by 2 bases and J by 10 bases, and 11 bases separated the two germline ends. Germline CDR1 reads KGHDR; CDR2 reads SFDVKD. The DNA for the CDR3 is TGTGCCACCAGTGATTGGGGCGCTAGGGAGCAGTTCTTC. This gives the protein CATSDWGAREQFF.

V is TRBV7-8 and J is TRBJ2-7; D possibly corresponds to TRBD2 (6 bases). V lost 4 bases and J 1 base, leaving 14 bases between the germline ends. Germline values: CDR1 SGHVS, CDR2 FQNEAQ. This CDR3 is built from 15 residues. The CDR3 protein is CASSSTFGLSYEQYF. In DNA form, the CDR3 reads TGTGCCAGCAGCTCGACTTTCGGACTATCCTACGAGCAGTACTTC.

This rearrangement joins TRBV7-2 to TRBJ1-2, with D perhaps matching TRBD1 (5 bases). From germline, CDR1 is SGHTA and CDR2 FQGNSA. V was trimmed by 1 base and J by 2 bases, leaving 11 bases between them. The CDR3 contains 15 residues. CDR3 protein: CASSLVGDGNYGYTF. CDR3 in DNA: TGTGCCAGCAGCTTAGTGGGGGACGGGAACTATGGCTACACCTTC.

The chain employs TRBV6-6 and TRBJ1-2; D remains unclear. CDR3 size: 11 residues. Germline-derived CDR1 and CDR2 are MNHNY and SVGAGI (reference sequence). The V end was cut by 10 bases, the J end by 4 bases, with 10 bases between. The CDR3: CATQAGYGYTF. Here the CDR3 DNA reads TGTGCCACCCAAGCCGGCTATGGCTACACCTTC.

This clone was seen a single time. This chain joins TRBV5-4 and TRBJ2-7; the D is unclear. V gave up 3 bases and J gave up 0 bases, with 7 bases separating them. The CDR3 consists of 13 residues. Germline V gene lookup returns CDR1 SGHNT and CDR2 YYREEE (reference sequence). The CDR3 here is CASSSRDSYEQYF. CDR3 DNA: TGTGCCAGCAGCTCCCGAGACTCCTACGAGCAGTACTTC. The full variable domain, in which reference TRBV5-4 and TRBJ2-7 provide the parts outside the CDR3, is ETGVTQSPTHLIKTRGQQVTLRCSSQSGHNTVSWYQQALGQGPQFIFQYYREEENGRGNFPPRFSGLQFPNYSSELNVNALELDDSALYLCASSSRDSYEQYFGPGTRLTVT.

The V call is TRBV5-1, the J call TRBJ2-7; D may be TRBD2 (5 bases). V lost 2 bases and J 7 bases, leaving 16 bases between the germline ends. Germline V gene lookup returns CDR1 SGHRS and CDR2 YFSETQ. This CDR3 comprises 14 residues. This chain's CDR3 is CASSFLLTEGEQYF. CDR3 DNA: TGCGCCAGCAGCTTTCTACTCACCGAGGGTGAGCAGTACTTC.

The gene calls are TRBV7-8 and TRBJ1-1; the D gene is possibly TRBD1 (6 bases). The CDR3 length is 14 residues. Trimming cost V 5 bases and J 3 bases, with 13 bases left between them. Per the germline V gene, CDR1 is SGHVS and CDR2 is FQNEAQ. CDR3 in amino acids: CASSLGGGDTEAFF. As DNA, the CDR3 is TGTGCCAGCAGCCTCGGGGGGGGCGACACTGAAGCTTTCTTT.